This TCR beta chain came from a study of CD8 T cells in Susac syndrome. RNA amounts of about 0.5 to 1 ug underwent reverse transcription with random hexamers. MiXCR, run by TCRdb on the immunoSEQ multiplex PCR reads, gives a single entry per CDR3 protein. The sample has some 150,000 distinct CDR3 sequences, about 95% seen once. The CDR3 covers 14 residues. With 6 bases clipped from V and 9 bases from J, the junction kept 13 bases outside the gene matches. Germline V lookup: CDR1 DFQATT, CDR2 SNEGSKA (reference sequence). The specimen sequenced was CD4+ T cells from PBMCs. This rearrangement joins TRBV20-1 to TRBJ2-1; 8 bases line up with TRBD1. This TCR was recovered from a human donor with Susac syndrome. The CDR3 sequence is CSALGQGAVGEQFF. The CDR3, as DNA: TGCAGTGCCCTGGGGCAGGGGGCTGTTGGTGAGCAGTTCTTC.